What follows are 24 T cell receptor beta chains derived from one specimen sequenced in a study of blood T cells in healthy people across ages. The authors ran a second PCR of roughly 6 to 12 cycles using a sample-barcoded 5' primer and a J-beta primer mix. TCRdb processed the 5' RACE reads anew with MiXCR; each CDR3 protein has one entry. Of about 680,000 distinct CDR3 sequences detected, about 52% appear once; the ten largest clones hold under 35%. The specimen sequenced was blood. The receptors shown here come from a woman aged 55-70 years in good health.

The V call is TRBV20-1, the J call TRBJ2-3; 8 nucleotides line up with TRBD1. V lost 5 bases to trimming and J lost 5 bases; unmatched junction nucleotides: 9. The CDR3 contains 14 residues. Germline V CDR1 and CDR2: DFQATT, SNEGSKA (reference sequence). CDR3 nucleotides: TGCAGTGCTGACGACAGGGGAGGTGTAGATACGCAGTATTTT. Its protein product is CSADDRGGVDTQYF.

This clonotype was detected a few times. The genes are TRBV7-2 and TRBJ1-6; D is unclear. Trimming cost V 2 bases and J 10 bases, with 12 bases left between them. This CDR3 is built from 14 residues. The V gene's germline CDR1 is SGHTA and CDR2 FQGNSA. This chain's CDR3 is CASSLITLLSPLHF. CDR3 nucleotide sequence: TGTGCCAGCAGCTTAATCACACTCTTGTCACCCCTCCACTTT.

This clonotype turned up a few times. The V gene is TRBV20-1, the J gene TRBJ2-5; the match to TRBD1 covers 9 bases. Trimming cost V 3 bases and J 3 bases; bases outside gene matches: 11. This CDR3 contains 16 residues. The V gene's germline CDR1 is DFQATT and CDR2 SNEGSKA (reference sequence). The CDR3 protein is CSARAVDRGLEETQYF. DNA for the CDR3: TGCAGTGCTAGGGCCGTGGACAGGGGCCTCGAAGAGACCCAGTACTTC.

V usage is TRBV7-3 and J usage is TRBJ1-1, with a tentative D call TRBD1 (5 bases). Trimming removed 5 bases at V and 1 base at J, with 17 bases between. Germline assignment: CDR1 SGHTA and CDR2 FQGTGA. The CDR3 spans 16 residues. CDR3 sequence: CASSRDDSHSNTEAFF. CDR3 sequence (DNA): TGTGCCAGCAGCAGGGACGACAGCCACTCGAACACTGAAGCTTTCTTT.

This clonotype was found a few times. This chain connects TRBV7-8 to TRBJ2-6, with TRBD1 matching 8 bases. The CDR3 has 17 amino acids. CDR1 is SGHVS and CDR2 is FQNEAQ in the germline V gene. V was pared by 2 bases and J by 0 bases, with 3 bases of the junction left unmatched. Here the CDR3 DNA reads TGTGCCAGCAGCTTATCCGACAGGGGCTCTGGGGCCAACGTCCTGACTTTC. It codes for CASSLSDRGSGANVLTF.

The J gene is TRBJ1-2, the V gene TRBV10-3; TRBD1 matches 10 bases. This CDR3 spans 13 amino acids. CDR1 is ENHRY, CDR2 SYGVKD, per germline. The V gene end was trimmed by 11 bases and the J gene end by 4 bases; junction bases not matched to a gene: 7. The CDR3 region has the DNA TGTGCCGCCGGGACAGGGGAATCCTATGGCTACACCTTC. Translating gives CAAGTGESYGYTF.

This clonotype turned up a few times. The gene calls are TRBV28 and TRBJ2-7, with 7 bases lining up with TRBD2. Trimming at V came to 8 bases and at J to 2 bases, leaving 6 bases not matched to a gene. The CDR3 sequence is 13 residues long. The germline CDR1 and CDR2 sequences are MDHEN and SYDVKM. The CDR3 DNA is TGTGCCAGCCGCGGGAGATCGGCCTACGAGCAGTACTTC. This sequence encodes CASRGRSAYEQYF.

CDR3 amino acids: CASRVDRGVTEAFF. CDR3 coding DNA: TGTGCCAGCAGGGTCGACAGGGGAGTCACTGAAGCTTTCTTT. The V call is TRBV27, the J call TRBJ1-1; 8 nucleotides align to TRBD1. V shed 6 bases, J shed 4 bases, and the junction held 7 bases outside the gene matches. Germline-derived CDR1 and CDR2 are MNHEY and SMNVEV (reference sequence). There are 14 residues in the CDR3.

The chain has TRBV20-1 and TRBJ2-7, with a tentative D call TRBD2 (6 bases). The V end was cut by 5 bases, the J end by 4 bases, with 12 bases between. This CDR3 has 12 residues. Per the germline V gene, CDR1 is DFQATT and CDR2 is SNEGSKA (reference sequence). In DNA form, the CDR3 reads TGCAGTGCTTCGGAGGGCCTGTACGAGCAGTACTTC. Translation: CSASEGLYEQYF.

The V gene is TRBV3-1, the J gene TRBJ1-6, with 7 bases aligning to TRBD1. The CDR3 is made up of 16 amino acids. Germline CDR1 reads LGHDT; CDR2 reads YNNKEL (reference sequence). J was trimmed by 4 bases and V by 2 bases; bases with no gene match: 5. CDR3 DNA sequence: TGTGCCAGCAGCCAACCGACGGGACAGTATAATTCACCCCTCCACTTT. Translating gives CASSQPTGQYNSPLHF.

This rearrangement joins TRBV20-1 to TRBJ1-2; D not certain. Germline V gene sequence: CDR1 DFQATT, CDR2 SNEGSKA (reference sequence). V was trimmed by 6 bases and J by 8 bases, leaving 10 bases between them. CDR3 length equals 10 residues. CDR3 amino acids: CSASRGGYTF. The CDR3 coding sequence is TGCAGTGCCAGTCGTGGGGGCTACACCTTC.

The chain employs TRBV20-1 and TRBJ2-2, with 7 nucleotides matching TRBD2. The CDR3 length is 15 residues. J lost 4 bases, V lost 6 bases, and 11 bases had no gene match. The germline CDR1 and CDR2 sequences are DFQATT and SNEGSKA (reference sequence). The CDR3 protein is CSAPSRASGTGELFF. The CDR3 DNA follows: TGCAGTGCCCCCTCCCGGGCTAGCGGCACCGGGGAGCTGTTTTTT.

V and J are TRBV4-2 and TRBJ1-3, with 9 bases aligning to TRBD1. J gave up 7 bases and V 2 bases, and 6 bases lay outside the gene matches. The CDR3 loop spans 15 amino acids. The germline V gene has CDR1 LGHNA and CDR2 YNFKEQ. The DNA for the CDR3 is TGTGCCAGCAGCCAAACAGGGGGCGATACGAACACCATATATTTT. It is translated as CASSQTGGDTNTIYF.

The chain is built from TRBV7-6 and TRBJ2-1, with TRBD1 identical over 7 bases. The CDR3 has 16 amino acids. CDR1 and CDR2 from the germline V gene are SGHVS and FNYEAQ. Germline trimming cut 4 bases from V and 2 bases from J; bases unmatched to any gene: 8. CDR3 amino acids: CASSSPAGTAYNEQFF. CDR3 sequence (DNA): TGTGCCAGCAGCTCCCCCGCCGGGACAGCCTACAATGAGCAGTTCTTC.

This clonotype has only a few counts. The chain joins TRBV6-2 or TRBV6-3 to TRBJ2-7, with D unclear. TRBJ2-5 matches the DNA end more closely, so the J call is doubtful. From germline, CDR1 is MNHEY and CDR2 SVGEGT. The CDR3 is 14 residues long. In nucleotides, the CDR3 is TGTGCCAGCAGTTATTGGTTCCAGTGGGAGACCCAGTACTTC. It codes for CASSYWFQWETQYF.

This rearrangement joins TRBV4-3 to TRBJ2-5; possibly TRBD1 for D (6 bases). CDR1 LGHNA and CDR2 YSLEER come from the germline V gene. The CDR3 covers 11 residues. The ends were cut back, 1 base at V and 13 bases at J, with 10 bases in the middle. For the CDR3, the DNA is TGCGCCAGCAGCCAAGGGGGGCGTCGGTACTTC. Protein sequence: CASSQGGRRYF.

This chain joins TRBV24-1 and TRBJ2-7; 11 bases agree with TRBD2. Germline CDR1 and CDR2: KGHDR and SFDVKD. CDR3 length equals 16 residues. V was clipped by 6 bases and J by 4 bases; unmatched bases: 10. CDR3: CATSQPGLAAVYEQYF. The CDR3 DNA sequence: TGTGCCACCAGTCAACCGGGACTAGCGGCGGTTTACGAGCAGTACTTC.

This clonotype was counted between two and nine times. This chain links TRBV10-3 with TRBJ2-1; 16 bases align to TRBD2. Looked up from germline, CDR1 is ENHRY and CDR2 is SYGVKD. V lost 7 bases to trimming and J lost 9 bases; unmatched junction nucleotides: 3. The CDR3 sequence is 14 residues long. CDR3 DNA: TGTGCCATCAAAGGGACTAGCGGGAGGGGTGAGCAGTTCTTC. It encodes CAIKGTSGRGEQFF.

This clonotype has ten or more counts. This rearrangement joins TRBV3-1 to TRBJ2-1; 11 bases agree with TRBD2. The V gene's germline CDR1 is LGHDT and CDR2 YNNKEL (reference sequence). This CDR3 is built from 15 residues. Trimming cost V 6 bases and J 8 bases; bases outside gene matches: 9. The DNA of the CDR3 is TGTGCCAGCAGATCCGGGACTAGCGGCCGGGATGAGCAGTTCTTC. Translating gives CASRSGTSGRDEQFF.

This chain uses TRBV29-1 with TRBJ2-3, with D perhaps matching TRBD1 or TRBD2 (5 bases each). The germline gives CDR1 SQVTM, CDR2 ANQGSEA. The V end was cut by 6 bases, the J end by 4 bases, with 14 bases between. There are 13 residues in the CDR3. The CDR3 region has the DNA TGCAGCGTCGGGGACGCTTTACCAGATACGCAGTATTTT. Its protein is CSVGDALPDTQYF.

This sequence joins TRBV7-2 and TRBJ1-1; D possibly corresponds to TRBD1 (6 bases). The CDR3 covers 14 residues. From germline, CDR1 is SGHTA and CDR2 FQGNSA. Trimming stripped 5 bases from V and 3 bases from J, with 13 bases between. The CDR3 bases are TGTGCCAGCAGCCCGGAGGGGGGGTACACTGAAGCTTTCTTT. It is translated as CASSPEGGYTEAFF. Combining the CDR3 with reference TRBV7-2 and TRBJ1-1 gives the whole variable domain GAGVSQSPSNKVTEKGKDVELRCDPISGHTALYWYRQSLGQGLEFLIYFQGNSAPDKSGLPSDRFSAERTGGSVSTLTIQRTQQEDSAVYLCASSPEGGYTEAFFGQGTRLTVV.

Points on this clonotype: A much larger clone lies one base from this, so it may be a read error. The V call is TRBV2, the J call TRBJ2-1, with unresolved D. Between the trimmed V and J ends, which lost 7 bases and 13 bases, there was a span of 17 bases. CDR1 is SNHLY and CDR2 is FYNNEI in the germline V gene. This CDR3 has 12 amino acids. CDR3 DNA sequence: TGTGCCAGCAATTCCAGGCAAGAGACCCAGTTCTTC. Its translation is CASNSRQETQFF.

The chain has TRBV7-2 and TRBJ2-7; D not resolved. V was cut by 0 bases and J by 0 bases, with 21 bases left in between. Germline V gene lookup returns CDR1 SGHTA and CDR2 FQGNSA. The CDR3 consists of 19 residues. CDR3 region: CASSLALGSSTLSSYEQYF. CDR3 bases: TGTGCCAGCAGCTTAGCGTTGGGCAGCAGCACACTTAGCTCCTACGAGCAGTACTTC. Combining the CDR3 with reference TRBV7-2 and TRBJ2-7 gives the whole variable domain GAGVSQSPSNKVTEKGKDVELRCDPISGHTALYWYRQSLGQGLEFLIYFQGNSAPDKSGLPSDRFSAERTGGSVSTLTIQRTQQEDSAVYLCASSLALGSSTLSSYEQYFGPGTRLTVT.

Concerning this clonotype itself: A read error may explain this, as a much larger clone is one base away. The J gene is TRBJ2-7, the V gene TRBV7-2, with D unclear. This CDR3 has 14 residues. Germline V lookup: CDR1 SGHTA, CDR2 FQGNSA. V lost 4 bases to trimming and J lost 3 bases, with 13 bases between them. CDR3 in amino acids: CASSSRNRDYEQYF. The CDR3, as DNA: TGTGCCAGCAGCTCACGGAACCGCGACTACGAGCAGTACTTC.